The rows below give T cell receptor beta chains drawn from one sample of a study of blood T cells in healthy people across ages. Using its own MiXCR run on the 5' RACE reads, TCRdb lists one record per CDR3 protein. The repertoire holds some 1.7 million distinct CDR3 sequences, with 28% as singletons. Sequencing input: blood. These receptors were obtained from a young woman in good health. The CDR3 runs from the conserved cysteine through the conserved F or W. The D gene is left open where the match is weak. Clone sizes are given selectively: once, few, many, or a class where the clone is expanded.

V gene: TRBV7-9
J gene: TRBJ1-5
D gene: -
clone size: -
CDR3 DNA: TGTGCCAGCAGCTTCAGCGGGGGCGGCAATCAGCCCCAGCATTTT
CDR3 protein: CASSFSGGGNQPQHF

V gene: TRBV4-3
J gene: TRBJ2-4
D gene: TRBD2
clone size: few
CDR3 DNA: TGCGCCAGCAGCCAAGATCGCGCGGGAGGGATCAAAAACATTCAGTACTTC
CDR3 protein: CASSQDRAGGIKNIQYF

V gene: TRBV28
J gene: TRBJ2-2
D gene: TRBD2
clone size: few
CDR3 DNA: TGTGCCAGCACGAGGAGCGGGGGTTCCGGGGAGCTGTTTTTT
CDR3 protein: CASTRSGGSGELFF

V gene: TRBV20-1
J gene: TRBJ1-2
D gene: -
clone size: many
CDR3 DNA: TGCAGTGCTGCTAATAGGGGCTATGGCTACACCTTC
CDR3 protein: CSAANRGYGYTF

V gene: TRBV5-1
J gene: TRBJ2-3
D gene: -
clone size: -
CDR3 DNA: TGCGCCAGCCAAAGCACAGATACGCAGTATTTT
CDR3 protein: CASQSTDTQYF

V gene: TRBV20-1
J gene: TRBJ1-4
D gene: -
clone size: few
CDR3 DNA: TGCAGTGCCGCGGTAACAACTAATGAAAAACTGTTTTTT
CDR3 protein: CSAAVTTNEKLFF

V gene: TRBV9
J gene: TRBJ1-3
D gene: -
clone size: -
CDR3 DNA: TGTGCCAGCAGCCCATCCTCAGGCAGACAAGGAAACACCATATATTTT
CDR3 protein: CASSPSSGRQGNTIYF

V gene: TRBV9
J gene: TRBJ2-3
D gene: -
clone size: few
CDR3 DNA: TGTGCCAGCAGCGTAAGCGCAAGTTCAGATACGCAGTATTTT
CDR3 protein: CASSVSASSDTQYF

V gene: TRBV28
J gene: TRBJ1-6
D gene: -
clone size: -
CDR3 DNA: TGTGCCAGCAGTGAACGGGTCCGGAATTCACCCCTCCACTTT
CDR3 protein: CASSERVRNSPLHF

V gene: TRBV29-1
J gene: TRBJ2-5
D gene: -
clone size: many
CDR3 DNA: TGCAGCGTTGGGTCACCGAACCAAGAGACCCAGTACTTC
CDR3 protein: CSVGSPNQETQYF

V gene: TRBV20-1
J gene: TRBJ1-2
D gene: -
clone size: -
CDR3 DNA: TGCAGTGCAGACTCGGCGGGCCAGGCGAACTATGGCTACACCTTC
CDR3 protein: CSADSAGQANYGYTF

V gene: TRBV12-3/TRBV12-4
J gene: TRBJ2-1
D gene: -
clone size: many
CDR3 DNA: TGTGCCAGCAGTTATACTGAGCAGTTCTTC
CDR3 protein: CASSYTEQFF

V gene: TRBV6-5
J gene: TRBJ1-1
D gene: -
clone size: -
CDR3 DNA: TGTGCCAGCAGTTCCCCTCGGGGGGGCCCCACCTCGAACACTGAAGCTTTCTTT
CDR3 protein: CASSSPRGGPTSNTEAFF

V gene: TRBV5-5
J gene: TRBJ2-4
D gene: -
clone size: many
CDR3 DNA: TGTGCCAGCAGCTTACTGACAGAAAAAAACATTCAGTACTTC
CDR3 protein: CASSLLTEKNIQYF

V gene: TRBV5-5
J gene: TRBJ1-1
D gene: -
clone size: -
CDR3 DNA: TGTGCCAGCAGCTTGCGGACCAAGAACACTGAAGCTTTCTTT
CDR3 protein: CASSLRTKNTEAFF

V gene: TRBV4-3
J gene: TRBJ2-1
D gene: -
clone size: -
CDR3 DNA: TGCGCCAGCAGCCTGGGACTTAGAATCTATGAGCAGTTCTTC
CDR3 protein: CASSLGLRIYEQFF

V gene: TRBV5-1
J gene: TRBJ1-2
D gene: -
clone size: once
CDR3 DNA: TGCGTCAGCAGCTCTAACTACTTCTATGGCTACACCTTC
CDR3 protein: CVSSSNYFYGYTF

V gene: TRBV7-2
J gene: TRBJ2-3
D gene: -
clone size: few
CDR3 DNA: TGTGCCAGCAGCTTCCAGTCTCCAGATACGCAGTATTTT
CDR3 protein: CASSFQSPDTQYF

V gene: TRBV30
J gene: TRBJ2-7
D gene: -
clone size: -
CDR3 DNA: TGTGCCTGGAGTGTAGTCGGGGCTGACGAGCAGTACTTC
CDR3 protein: CAWSVVGADEQYF

V gene: TRBV2
J gene: TRBJ1-2
D gene: -
clone size: -
CDR3 DNA: TGTGCCAGCAGTGCCCAGGGAGAGGACTATGGCTACACCTTC
CDR3 protein: CASSAQGEDYGYTF

V gene: TRBV12-3/TRBV12-4
J gene: TRBJ2-3
D gene: TRBD2
clone size: -
CDR3 DNA: TGTGCCAGCAGTCTCGGTGGCGGGGGGCACACAGATACGCAGTATTTT
CDR3 protein: CASSLGGGGHTDTQYF

V gene: TRBV7-2
J gene: TRBJ1-1
D gene: -
clone size: -
CDR3 DNA: TGTGCCAGCAGCCTCGATTTCCGGGGCACTGAAGCTTTCTTT
CDR3 protein: CASSLDFRGTEAFF

V gene: TRBV29-1
J gene: TRBJ2-1
D gene: TRBD1
clone size: many
CDR3 DNA: TGCAGCGTTGATGGACAGGGGTTAGAGCAGTTCTTC
CDR3 protein: CSVDGQGLEQFF

V gene: TRBV5-6
J gene: TRBJ2-3
D gene: -
clone size: -
CDR3 DNA: TGTGCCAGCAGCTTGGGCACCGGCCCAGATACGCAGTATTTT
CDR3 protein: CASSLGTGPDTQYF

V gene: TRBV29-1
J gene: TRBJ1-1
D gene: -
clone size: few
CDR3 DNA: TGCAGCGTTGAGGCAGTTGCTGAAGCTTTCTTT
CDR3 protein: CSVEAVAEAFF

V gene: TRBV2
J gene: TRBJ2-7
D gene: -
clone size: -
CDR3 DNA: TGTGCCAGCAGTAGGGATACCTTCTACGAGCAGTACTTC
CDR3 protein: CASSRDTFYEQYF

V gene: TRBV29-1
J gene: TRBJ2-7
D gene: -
clone size: many
CDR3 DNA: TGCAGCGGCGCGACGACTTCAGAGCAGTACTTC
CDR3 protein: CSGATTSEQYF

V gene: TRBV6-5
J gene: TRBJ1-5
D gene: -
clone size: many
CDR3 DNA: TGTGCCAGCAGACCGGACAGTAGCAATCAGCCCCAGCATTTT
CDR3 protein: CASRPDSSNQPQHF

V gene: TRBV4-1
J gene: TRBJ2-1
D gene: -
clone size: -
CDR3 DNA: TGCGCCAGCAGCCAGGGTCCCGGGATGGTGATAAATGAGCAGTTCTTC
CDR3 protein: CASSQGPGMVINEQFF

V gene: TRBV7-2
J gene: TRBJ2-3
D gene: TRBD2
clone size: few
CDR3 DNA: TGTGCCAGCAGCCGTGTAGGCGGGAGTCCGACAGATACGCAGTATTTT
CDR3 protein: CASSRVGGSPTDTQYF

V gene: TRBV20-1
J gene: TRBJ2-1
D gene: -
clone size: -
CDR3 DNA: TGCAGTGTAGAGGGTTACCCCTTGGAGTTCTTC
CDR3 protein: CSVEGYPLEFF

V gene: TRBV27
J gene: TRBJ1-2
D gene: -
clone size: few
CDR3 DNA: TGTGCCAGCAGTACCTTCCAGGGAACTAACTATGGCTACACCTTC
CDR3 protein: CASSTFQGTNYGYTF

V gene: TRBV20-1
J gene: TRBJ2-7
D gene: TRBD2
clone size: many
CDR3 DNA: TGCAGTGCTAGAAAGCGGGGCTTCTACGAGCAGTACTTC
CDR3 protein: CSARKRGFYEQYF

V gene: TRBV7-8
J gene: TRBJ2-2
D gene: -
clone size: -
CDR3 DNA: TGTGCCAGCAGTTACCTTTCGGACACCGGGGAGCTGTTTTTT
CDR3 protein: CASSYLSDTGELFF

V gene: TRBV20-1
J gene: TRBJ2-6
D gene: -
clone size: many
CDR3 DNA: TGCAGTGCTCCCGACCCCTCTGGGGCCAACGTCCTGACTTTC
CDR3 protein: CSAPDPSGANVLTF

V gene: TRBV6-5
J gene: TRBJ1-5
D gene: TRBD1
clone size: -
CDR3 DNA: TGTGCCAGCAGCGACAGGGGAGGAGGCAATCAGCCCCGGCATTTT
CDR3 protein: CASSDRGGGNQPRHF

V gene: TRBV20-1
J gene: TRBJ2-7
D gene: -
clone size: -
CDR3 DNA: TGCAGTGCTAGAGACCCGACAGGGAGGGGCGAGCAGTACTTC
CDR3 protein: CSARDPTGRGEQYF

V gene: TRBV7-3
J gene: TRBJ2-1
D gene: TRBD1
clone size: few
CDR3 DNA: TGTGCCAGCAGACCCACAGGGGGCCCCTACAATGAGCAGTTCTTC
CDR3 protein: CASRPTGGPYNEQFF

V gene: TRBV29-1
J gene: TRBJ2-7
D gene: TRBD2
clone size: many
CDR3 DNA: TGCAGCGTTGAAGAGCCTAGGGAGGGATCCTACGAGCAGTACTTC
CDR3 protein: CSVEEPREGSYEQYF

V gene: TRBV7-2
J gene: TRBJ2-7
D gene: -
clone size: many
CDR3 DNA: TGTGCCAGCAGCTCACCTTGGGACGGCGAGCAGTACTTC
CDR3 protein: CASSSPWDGEQYF

V gene: TRBV13
J gene: TRBJ2-7
D gene: TRBD1
clone size: many
CDR3 DNA: TGTGCCAGCAGCTGGATGGGACAGGGTTTCTTCCACGAGCAGTACTTC
CDR3 protein: CASSWMGQGFFHEQYF

V gene: TRBV28
J gene: TRBJ2-6
D gene: TRBD1
clone size: few
CDR3 DNA: TGTGCCAGCAGTTCGCCAGGGGGCACTGGGGCCAACGTCCTGACTTTC
CDR3 protein: CASSSPGGTGANVLTF

V gene: TRBV12-3/TRBV12-4
J gene: TRBJ1-6
D gene: TRBD1
clone size: -
CDR3 DNA: TGTGCCAGCAGTTTGGGGGGGACAGGGTTAGAATCACCCCTCCACTTT
CDR3 protein: CASSLGGTGLESPLHF

V gene: TRBV29-1
J gene: TRBJ1-1
D gene: -
clone size: few
CDR3 DNA: TGCAGCGTTGAAGATCAGCGAGGTGCGGGTGCTTTCTTT
CDR3 protein: CSVEDQRGAGAFF

V gene: TRBV15
J gene: TRBJ2-1
D gene: -
clone size: -
CDR3 DNA: TGTGCCACCAGCAGATCTGGAGCGGGTGGGCCGTTAGACGAGCAGTTCTTC
CDR3 protein: CATSRSGAGGPLDEQFF

V gene: TRBV29-1
J gene: TRBJ2-5
D gene: -
clone size: few
CDR3 DNA: TGCAGCGTGGTCGGGGCCCAAGAGACCCAGTACTTC
CDR3 protein: CSVVGAQETQYF

V gene: TRBV6-6
J gene: TRBJ1-4
D gene: -
clone size: -
CDR3 DNA: TGTGCCAGCAGTTACTCGGTTGCTGCAACTAATGAAAAACTGTTTTTT
CDR3 protein: CASSYSVAATNEKLFF

V gene: TRBV11-2
J gene: TRBJ2-1
D gene: TRBD2
clone size: many
CDR3 DNA: TGTGCCAGCAGCTCAGGGACTAGCGGAGAGCAGTTCTTC
CDR3 protein: CASSSGTSGEQFF

V gene: TRBV10-3
J gene: TRBJ1-2
D gene: TRBD1
clone size: -
CDR3 DNA: TGTGCCATCAGTCTGAGACAGGGTAACTATGGCTACACCTTC
CDR3 protein: CAISLRQGNYGYTF

V gene: TRBV29-1
J gene: TRBJ2-1
D gene: TRBD2
clone size: -
CDR3 DNA: TGCAGCGTTGATCCCGGACTAGCGGGGAGTTATAGTGAGCAGTTCTTC
CDR3 protein: CSVDPGLAGSYSEQFF

V gene: TRBV5-1
J gene: TRBJ2-7
D gene: -
clone size: -
CDR3 DNA: TGCGCCAGCAGCTTGATTGGGGGGCCCCTCACCTACGAGCAGTACTTC
CDR3 protein: CASSLIGGPLTYEQYF

V gene: TRBV18
J gene: TRBJ2-7
D gene: -
clone size: few
CDR3 DNA: TGTGCCAGCTCACCACCGGGCAGGCCCAAAGACGAGCAGTACTTC
CDR3 protein: CASSPPGRPKDEQYF